These T cell receptor beta chains were read from a single sample in a study of response to subunit inactivated influenza vaccine. TCRdb redid the calling of the RT-PCR reads with MiXCR, one entry per CDR3 protein. The sample yields about 570,000 distinct CDR3 sequences, about 10% seen once. The sample was also reused in another study, on T cells expressing NK-cell markers.

Here the sequenced sample was PBMCs from blood, taken on the day of vaccination. Every receptor here comes from a man in his forties or fifties who received an inactivated influenza vaccine. The CDR3 runs from the conserved cysteine through the conserved F or W. The order of the fields is clone size, J gene, D gene, V gene, CDR3 protein, CDR3 DNA. A D gene is named only where the DNA matches it firmly. Where a row states a size, it is once, few, many or the class of an expanded clone; other rows omit it.

abundance: few; j_gene: TRBJ2-3; d_gene: TRBD2; v_gene: TRBV4-3; CDR3aa: CASSQSWTSGGSDTQYF; CDR3nt: TGCGCCAGCAGCCAGTCTTGGACTAGCGGGGGGTCAGATACGCAGTATTTT
abundance: few; j_gene: TRBJ1-1; d_gene: TRBD1; v_gene: TRBV5-1; CDR3aa: CASSSTEGARTEAFF; CDR3nt: TGCGCCAGCAGCTCAACGGAGGGGGCAAGGACTGAAGCTTTCTTT
abundance: -; j_gene: TRBJ1-4; d_gene: TRBD1; v_gene: TRBV15; CDR3aa: CATSGRTGSNEKLFF; CDR3nt: TGTGCCACCAGCGGCAGGACAGGTTCTAATGAAAAACTGTTTTTT
abundance: few; j_gene: TRBJ2-7; d_gene: TRBD1; v_gene: TRBV7-9; CDR3aa: CASSPGTGGEYEQYF; CDR3nt: TGTGCCAGCAGCCCCGGGACAGGGGGCGAGTACGAGCAGTACTTC
abundance: -; j_gene: TRBJ1-2; d_gene: -; v_gene: TRBV24-1; CDR3aa: CPTSDSVGTSYTF; CDR3nt: TGTCCCACCAGTGATTCCGTAGGCACCTCCTACACCTTC
abundance: -; j_gene: TRBJ1-2; d_gene: -; v_gene: TRBV19; CDR3aa: CASVEGLNYGYTF; CDR3nt: TGTGCCAGTGTTGAAGGCCTAAACTATGGCTACACCTTC
abundance: -; j_gene: TRBJ2-3; d_gene: TRBD2; v_gene: TRBV15; CDR3aa: CATSGKLAEDTDTQYF; CDR3nt: TGTGCCACCAGCGGAAAACTAGCGGAAGACACAGATACGCAGTATTTT
abundance: many; j_gene: TRBJ2-2; d_gene: -; v_gene: TRBV11-2; CDR3aa: CASSSLDWRPGELFF; CDR3nt: TGTGCCAGCAGCTCCCTGGACTGGCGCCCCGGGGAGCTGTTTTTT
abundance: few; j_gene: TRBJ2-2; d_gene: TRBD1; v_gene: TRBV19; CDR3aa: CASLRDRGNTGELFF; CDR3nt: TGTGCCAGTCTCCGGGACAGGGGTAACACCGGGGAGCTGTTTTTT
abundance: many; j_gene: TRBJ2-7; d_gene: -; v_gene: TRBV6-2/TRBV6-3; CDR3aa: CASSRTDIYEQYF; CDR3nt: TGTGCCAGCAGCCGGACGGACATCTACGAGCAGTACTTC
abundance: -; j_gene: TRBJ2-5; d_gene: -; v_gene: TRBV12-3/TRBV12-4; CDR3aa: CASSNSGTLEETQYF; CDR3nt: TGTGCCAGCAGTAACTCCGGGACGTTGGAAGAGACCCAGTACTTC
abundance: -; j_gene: TRBJ2-5; d_gene: TRBD2; v_gene: TRBV18; CDR3aa: CASGELAGGMETQYF; CDR3nt: TGTGCCAGCGGAGAGTTAGCGGGAGGAATGGAGACCCAGTACTTC
abundance: -; j_gene: TRBJ2-1; d_gene: -; v_gene: TRBV12-3/TRBV12-4; CDR3aa: CASSLSDLLRDEQFF; CDR3nt: TGTGCCAGCAGTTTATCGGACCTCCTAAGGGATGAGCAGTTCTTC
abundance: few; j_gene: TRBJ1-1; d_gene: -; v_gene: TRBV19; CDR3aa: CASIYSNTEAFF; CDR3nt: TGTGCCAGTATCTACTCGAACACTGAAGCTTTCTTT
abundance: -; j_gene: TRBJ2-7; d_gene: -; v_gene: TRBV15; CDR3aa: CATIGEEQYF; CDR3nt: TGTGCCACCATAGGGGAAGAGCAGTACTTC
abundance: few; j_gene: TRBJ2-1; d_gene: -; v_gene: TRBV2; CDR3aa: CASTEGGAVSYNEQFF; CDR3nt: TGTGCCAGCACCGAGGGGGGAGCGGTATCCTACAATGAGCAGTTCTTC
abundance: -; j_gene: TRBJ2-1; d_gene: -; v_gene: TRBV30; CDR3aa: CAWSVQLKQFF; CDR3nt: TGTGCCTGGAGTGTACAACTGAAGCAGTTCTTC
abundance: -; j_gene: TRBJ2-1; d_gene: TRBD2; v_gene: TRBV20-1; CDR3aa: CSAPGTSGRASHNEQFF; CDR3nt: TGCAGTGCTCCCGGGACTAGCGGGAGGGCCTCACACAATGAGCAGTTCTTC
abundance: -; j_gene: TRBJ2-7; d_gene: -; v_gene: TRBV4-1; CDR3aa: CASNIGQGGHEQYF; CDR3nt: TGCGCCAGCAATATAGGGCAGGGAGGACACGAGCAGTACTTC
abundance: few; j_gene: TRBJ2-2; d_gene: TRBD2; v_gene: TRBV7-2; CDR3aa: CASSLAGLADTGELFF; CDR3nt: TGTGCCAGCAGCTTAGCGGGGCTAGCGGACACCGGGGAGCTGTTTTTT
abundance: few; j_gene: TRBJ1-1; d_gene: TRBD1; v_gene: TRBV7-2; CDR3aa: CASSLTGQFTEAFF; CDR3nt: TGTGCCAGCAGCTTAACGGGACAGTTCACTGAAGCTTTCTTT
abundance: few; j_gene: TRBJ2-1; d_gene: -; v_gene: TRBV7-2; CDR3aa: CASSLVVGLNNEQFF; CDR3nt: TGTGCCAGCAGCTTAGTGGTGGGACTCAACAATGAGCAGTTCTTC